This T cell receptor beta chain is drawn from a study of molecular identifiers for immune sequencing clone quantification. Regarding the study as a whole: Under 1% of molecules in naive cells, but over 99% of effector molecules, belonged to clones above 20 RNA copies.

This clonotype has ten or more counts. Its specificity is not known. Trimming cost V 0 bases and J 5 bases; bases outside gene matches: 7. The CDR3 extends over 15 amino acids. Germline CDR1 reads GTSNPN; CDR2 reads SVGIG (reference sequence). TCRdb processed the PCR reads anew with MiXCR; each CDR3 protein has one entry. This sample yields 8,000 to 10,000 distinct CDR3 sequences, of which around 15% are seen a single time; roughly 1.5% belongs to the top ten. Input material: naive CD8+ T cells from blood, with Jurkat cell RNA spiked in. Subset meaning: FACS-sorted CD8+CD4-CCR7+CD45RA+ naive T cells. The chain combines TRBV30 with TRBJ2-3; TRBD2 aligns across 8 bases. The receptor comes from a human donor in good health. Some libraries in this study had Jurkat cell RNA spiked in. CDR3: CAWSVWAAGGDTQYF. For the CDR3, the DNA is TGTGCCTGGAGTGTATGGGCCGCGGGAGGAGATACGCAGTATTTT.